These 20 T cell receptor beta chains share one sample of origin, sequenced in a study of CD8+ T cells in alopecia areata. As the sequencing template, cDNA was produced by extracting RNA and reverse transcribing it. The assay was immunoSEQ multiplex PCR, and TCRdb's table has in-frame clones only and misses some. The sample has about 190,000 clones, around 64% seen once. The treatment denotes: oral pan-JAK inhibitor, 5-10 mg twice daily. The sample consisted of CD4+ T cells sorted from blood, taken at approximately week 49, from a patient treated with tofacitinib. The receptors here all came from a human donor with alopecia areata.

The rearrangement links TRBV29-1 to TRBJ2-6; no reliable D call. This CDR3 spans 13 amino acids. In germline, CDR1 is SQVTM, CDR2 ANQGSEA. Deletions cut 4 bases from V and 1 base from J, with 5 bases between. The CDR3 sequence: CSVASSGANVLTF. CDR3 nucleotide sequence: TGCAGCGTTGCGAGTTCTGGGGCCAACGTCCTGACTTTC.

This clone has a single count. The J gene is TRBJ2-5, the V gene TRBV6-1; no definite D call. V was pared by 8 bases and J by 4 bases, with 8 bases between. CDR1 is MNHNS and CDR2 is SASEGT in the germline V gene. This CDR3 spans 11 amino acids. The DNA of the CDR3 is TGTGCCAGCCGAAATATAGAGACCCAGTACTTC. Protein sequence: CASRNIETQYF.

About this clone: Relative to the germline gene, one junction end is altered; a read error may explain this. The chain joins TRBV10-3 to TRBJ2-2, with a weak D call TRBD1 (6 bases). Per germline, CDR1 ENHRY and CDR2 SYGVKD. CDR3 length: 15 amino acids. The CDR3 region has the DNA TGTGCCAGCAGTGACGGGACAAGATTCACCGGGGAGCTGTTTTTT. Translating gives CASSDGTRFTGELFF.

The chain is built from TRBV6-6 and TRBJ2-5; TRBD1 matches at 7 bases. V gave up 6 bases and J gave up 1 base; unmatched junction bases: 5. Per the germline V gene, CDR1 is MNHNY and CDR2 is SVGAGI (reference sequence). The CDR3 is 14 residues long. The DNA for the CDR3 is TGTGCCAGCAGACCCGGGACAGCCCAAGAGACCCAGTACTTC. Its translation: CASRPGTAQETQYF.

This chain uses TRBV11-2 with TRBJ2-2; D might be TRBD1 or TRBD2, each matching 5 bases. The CDR3 has 14 amino acids. V gave up 7 bases and J gave up 8 bases, with 17 bases separating them. The V gene's germline CDR1 is SGHAT and CDR2 FQNNGV. CDR3: CASTPGPWGGELFF. CDR3 nucleotide sequence: TGTGCCAGCACCCCAGGACCTTGGGGGGGGGAGCTGTTTTTT.

The rearrangement links TRBV7-2 to TRBJ1-6; D uncertain. The germline V and J ends were trimmed by 0 bases and 12 bases, with 21 bases remaining between them. This CDR3 contains 17 residues. Germline CDR1 and CDR2: SGHTA and FQGNSA. The CDR3 sequence: CASSLAPLGRIPQPLHF. Here the CDR3 DNA reads TGTGCCAGCAGCTTAGCCCCGTTAGGACGGATTCCACAACCCCTCCACTTT.

The rearrangement uses TRBV9 and TRBJ2-1; TRBD2 agrees at 9 bases. This CDR3 has 15 amino acids. Trimming took 0 bases from V and 6 from J; bases not matched to a gene: 4. CDR1 is SGDLS, CDR2 YYNGEE, per germline. This chain's CDR3 is CASSVELAGRNEQFF. The CDR3 DNA reads TGTGCCAGCAGCGTAGAACTAGCGGGCCGCAATGAGCAGTTCTTC.

There are many counts of this clone. The rearrangement uses TRBV14 and TRBJ2-5; tentatively, D is TRBD1 or TRBD2 (5 bases each). Germline CDR1 is SGHDN and CDR2 is FVKESK. With 0 bases removed from V and 5 bases from J, the gap between germline ends came to 13 bases. The CDR3 covers 15 residues. The CDR3 DNA follows: TGTGCCAGCAGCCAAGAAATCGGGGCAGGGGAGACCCAGTACTTC. It codes for CASSQEIGAGETQYF.

The J gene is TRBJ2-1, the V gene TRBV6-5; 7 bases agree with TRBD1. The V and J ends lost 6 bases and 15 bases, in that order; junction bases with no gene match: 14. The CDR3 covers 13 residues. CDR1 MNHEY and CDR2 SVGAGI come from the germline V gene. CDR3 DNA sequence: TGTGCCAGCAGAGAACGTGACAGGGAACCCGCGTTCTTC. Encoded protein: CASRERDREPAFF.

The V and J genes are TRBV29-1 and TRBJ2-1; D is undetermined. The CDR3 sequence is 15 residues long. Germline CDR1 reads SQVTM; CDR2 reads ANQGSEA. With 3 bases removed from V and 5 bases from J, the gap between germline ends came to 17 bases. The chain's CDR3 is CSVEIGIAADNEQFF. As DNA, the CDR3 is TGCAGCGTTGAGATTGGTATTGCGGCGGACAATGAGCAGTTCTTC.

The V and J genes are TRBV18 and TRBJ2-7, with a weak D call TRBD2 (6 bases). CDR1 is KGHSH, CDR2 LQKENI, per germline. Trimming took 5 bases from V and 0 from J, leaving 8 bases between them. The CDR3 covers 13 residues. The CDR3 DNA sequence: TGTGCCAGCTCAGGAGGGGACTCCTACGAGCAGTACTTC. Residues: CASSGGDSYEQYF.

This chain links TRBV5-6 with TRBJ2-1; D is perhaps TRBD2 (6 bases). The V and J ends lost 4 bases and 3 bases respectively, with 14 bases between them. Per the germline V gene, CDR1 is SGHDT and CDR2 is YYEEEE. This CDR3 has 15 residues. DNA for the CDR3: TGTGCCAGCAGCGATCTGGGAGGATACTACAATGAGCAGTTCTTC. Residues: CASSDLGGYYNEQFF.

This sequence joins TRBV28 and TRBJ1-2; D gene uncertain. Germline V CDR1 and CDR2: MDHEN, SYDVKM. Trimming took 5 bases from V and 4 from J, leaving 17 bases between them. The CDR3 contains 15 residues. The CDR3, as DNA: TGTGCCAGCAGTCCGCCGCTGGTTCGCCTCTATGGCTACACCTTC. Amino acid sequence: CASSPPLVRLYGYTF.

The gene calls are TRBV30 and TRBJ1-5, with a tentative D call TRBD1 (6 bases). Germline lookup yields CDR1 GTSNPN and CDR2 SVGIG (reference sequence). This CDR3 has 15 residues. The germline V and J ends were trimmed by 2 bases and 2 bases, with 13 bases remaining between them. The CDR3 sequence is CAWSSGGSGNQPQHF. The CDR3 nucleotides read TGTGCCTGGAGTTCCGGGGGCTCGGGCAATCAGCCCCAGCATTTT.

The chain employs TRBV9 and TRBJ2-3; D possibly uses TRBD1 or TRBD2 (6 bases each). Trimming removed 3 bases from V and 2 bases from J, with 16 bases in between. Germline V CDR1 and CDR2: SGDLS, YYNGEE. The CDR3 spans 16 residues. The DNA for the CDR3 is TGTGCCAGCAGCGATCGACCGGGGGCCCTCACAGATACGCAGTATTTT. Encoded protein: CASSDRPGALTDTQYF.

Written as DNA, the CDR3 is TGCGCCAGCAGCCCCACATCTCATACTGCAGATACGCAGTATTTT. This gives the protein CASSPTSHTADTQYF. J is TRBJ2-3 and V is TRBV5-1; D is ambiguous. Looked up from germline, CDR1 is SGHRS and CDR2 is YFSETQ. CDR3 length: 15 residues. Trimming shortened V by 4 bases and J by 4 bases, and 16 bases separated the two germline ends.

The J gene is TRBJ2-1, the V gene TRBV29-1, with D unclear. Between the trimmed V and J ends, which lost 7 bases and 0 bases, there was a span of 7 bases. The CDR3 has 12 amino acids. The V gene's germline CDR1 is SQVTM and CDR2 ANQGSEA. The chain's CDR3 is CSEATSYNEQFF. CDR3 DNA sequence: TGCAGCGAGGCTACCTCCTACAATGAGCAGTTCTTC.

The J gene is TRBJ2-1, the V gene TRBV5-1, with TRBD2 matching over 11 bases. The germline gives CDR1 SGHRS, CDR2 YFSETQ. The CDR3 extends over 16 amino acids. J lost 4 bases, V lost 4 bases, and 7 bases had no gene match. This CDR3 is CASSLSLAGGYNEQFF. The CDR3 nucleotides are TGCGCCAGCAGCCTCTCTCTAGCGGGGGGTTACAATGAGCAGTTCTTC.

This clone came up a few times. The rearrangement links TRBV29-1 to TRBJ2-7; a possible D gene is TRBD1 (6 bases). V lost 7 bases and J lost 3, with 16 bases in between. Germline V CDR1 and CDR2: SQVTM, ANQGSEA. The CDR3 spans 13 residues. The CDR3 loop is CSARGTKDYEQYF. CDR3 in DNA: TGCAGCGCCAGGGGAACGAAGGACTACGAGCAGTACTTC.

This rearrangement joins TRBV25-1 to TRBJ1-3; 7 bases are a match to TRBD1. Trimming took 1 base from V and 5 from J; bases not matched to a gene: 2. This CDR3 contains 14 residues. Germline CDR1 MGHDK, CDR2 SYGVNS. The CDR3 DNA sequence: TGTGCCAGCAGTGAATCGGGACAGAGAAACACCATATATTTT. Its translation is CASSESGQRNTIYF.